This T cell receptor (beta chain) was found in a study of T cell changes during pregnancy in multiple sclerosis. The repertoire was sequenced with immunoSEQ multiplex PCR; TCRdb's copy has only in-frame clones and lacks some. The sample lists 56,000 or so clones, 90% occurring once. Germline V gives CDR1 LNHDA, CDR2 SQIVND (reference sequence). Trimming took 5 bases from V and 4 from J, leaving 9 bases between them. The CDR3 extends over 12 amino acids. The sequence came from a female donor in good health, enrolled as a control in a pregnancy study. The starting material was peripheral blood, obtained in the first trimester of pregnancy. This sequence joins TRBV19 and TRBJ2-7, with TRBD1 as a possible D gene (5 bases). CDR3 region: CASSAPGYEQYF. DNA of the CDR3: TGTGCCAGTAGTGCTCCAGGGTACGAGCAGTACTTC.